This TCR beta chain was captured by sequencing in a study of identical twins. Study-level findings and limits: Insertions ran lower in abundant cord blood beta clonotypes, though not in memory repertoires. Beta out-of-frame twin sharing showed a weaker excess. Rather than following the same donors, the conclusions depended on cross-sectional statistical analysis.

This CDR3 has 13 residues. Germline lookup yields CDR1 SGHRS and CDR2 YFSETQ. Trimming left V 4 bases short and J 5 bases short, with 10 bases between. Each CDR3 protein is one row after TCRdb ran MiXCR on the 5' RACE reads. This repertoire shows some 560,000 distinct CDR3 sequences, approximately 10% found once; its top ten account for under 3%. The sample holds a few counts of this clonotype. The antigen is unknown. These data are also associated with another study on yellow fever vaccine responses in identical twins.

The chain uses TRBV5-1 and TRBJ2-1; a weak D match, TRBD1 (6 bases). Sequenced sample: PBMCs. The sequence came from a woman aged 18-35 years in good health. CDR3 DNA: TGCGCCAGCAGCCGGGACAAGAACAATGAGCAGTTCTTC. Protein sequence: CASSRDKNNEQFF.